This T cell receptor (beta chain) was identified in a study of cytomegalovirus exposure and HLA in healthy donors (dated by TCRdb to the late 2010s). With regard to the full study: An earlier analysis of several hundred of the donors reported 250 to 350 Gb of sequence data and 95 million to 120 million unique TCR beta sequences obtained from about 179 million T cells. An early release that covered some 630 HLA-typed donors contained about 300 gigabases of sequencing data and tens of millions of unique TCR sequences. The genetic ancestry cluster associated with self-reported Caucasian donors included 80% to 90% of the 398 genotyped donors. The study aimed to test whether cataloging public T cell receptors could reveal signatures of past pathogen exposure. The study profiled the T cell repertoires of 500 to 800 subjects by immunosequencing and related them to cytomegalovirus serostatus. In addition to the first cohort of hundreds of subjects, a separate validation cohort of 120 different subjects was used. To predict cytomegalovirus infection status, the study brought together high-throughput TCR immunosequencing, statistical association of individual TCRs with disease status, and machine learning. In a later analysis, previously published TCR beta repertoires from roughly 710 donors were re-analyzed and high-resolution HLA genotyping was added so that TCR occurrence patterns could be studied. Rather than using new phenotypic data, the later analysis identified candidate immune exposures from TCR beta sequences and from how often those sequences occurred across donors. To decide whether each TCR beta V gene segment behaved as functional or pseudogenic, an earlier analysis of 587 of the donors relied on high-throughput TCR beta sequencing. Alongside the repertoire data, information on donor age, sex, ethnicity and CMV serostatus was compiled. Genome-wide SNP genotypes for about 60% of the roughly 670 donors were used in a later genetic analysis, which treated that subset as a discovery cohort. All discovery cohort repertoires had been generated using a single sequencing platform. Class I and class II HLA loci were covered by the typing at four-digit resolution. Typing coverage varied by locus: 629-630 donors for A, B, C, DRB1 and DQB1; more than 500 for DQA1; about 570 for DPA1; approximately 450 for DPB1. A handful of DR-DQ haplotypes were handled as single units for association and clustering because linkage in the cohort was strong. Across 300 to 500 genotyped donors of the cohort, an average of about 240,000 unique TCR beta nucleotide sequences per donor were sequenced, and 15% to 20% of those sequences were non-productive.

What the study reported, not specific to this receptor: Presence/absence analyses assumed roughly uniform sequencing depth across donors, an assumption that may not hold. In the study, some 160 TCR beta chains were listed as associated with cytomegalovirus. The classifier was reported to diagnose cytomegalovirus status with high specificity and sensitivity in both the original and validation cohorts. Correlated functional status among segregating V segments might reflect linkage disequilibrium, but an unknown experimental factor could not be ruled out. Compared with the roughly 670-donor mean, donors in an Asian-associated ancestry cluster had fewer N-insertions in productive TCRs, according to a later genetic analysis. In vitro tests confirmed that three of the cytomegalovirus-associated TCR beta chains recognize cytomegalovirus antigens. A further reported finding was that TCR beta sequences accurately predicted the HLA-A and HLA-B alleles for most subjects in the first cohort. In a later analysis, the rate of TCR association differed among HLA loci, with DRB1 alleles having the most associated TCRs and HLA-C alleles having the fewest. A cluster of highly shared sequence variants was judged likely to be a technical artifact of the sequencing pipeline. Some IMGT-functional V segments, including TRBV6-2 and TRBV6-3, could not be told apart with the 87-base-pair reads, so those segments were excluded. According to a later analysis, most CMV-associated TCR beta chains appeared to be HLA-restricted, and the HLA associations seemed to be driven largely by CMV exposure. Strong co-occurrence of HLA alleles, especially DR and DQ, made assigning TCR associations to individual alleles difficult. CMV serostatus was the only immune exposure information available for the cohort. In this cohort, only TCR beta chains were sequenced, and detectable features were limited by the absence of alpha or paired-chain data. Because counts were too low, around 18 rarely observed V segments, including chromosome 9 orphons, were left out of the earlier analysis of approximately 580 of the donors. In a later analysis, 16,951 TCR beta sequences were associated with specific HLA alleles at a false discovery rate of 0.05. A later analysis reported that several top co-occurrence clusters appeared linked to parvovirus B19, influenza, CMV and Epstein-Barr virus. It was suggested by the authors that the approach could potentially be generalized to other disease states and immunological phenotypes. While some public TCRs were present in many individuals, most TCR sequences turned up only very rarely across donors. In a later analysis, HLA-associated TCR beta chains were found to be more clonally expanded and to have lower generation probabilities than equally common non-associated chains. In an earlier analysis of 500 to 650 of the donors, most TCR beta V segments appeared in productive rearrangements about 90% or about 30% of the time, broadly matching IMGT annotations. An association between a missense DCLRE1C variant and V-gene and J-gene trimming of TCR beta chains was found in a later genetic analysis and replicated in an independent cohort. Because some donors lacked HLA typing at each locus, the association tests relied only on the typed subset.

Concerning this clone itself: Its antigen remains unidentified. The record has no base qualities; no much larger clone is one base away.

The method was the immunoSEQ multiplex PCR assay. A mixture of 60 forward primers for TCR Vbeta segments and 13 reverse primers for TCR Jbeta segments was used in the multiplex PCR. The CDR3 region of rearranged TCR beta genes was amplified from genomic DNA with a multiplex PCR assay. The Illumina HiSeq System was used to sequence the amplified TCR beta libraries as 87-base-pair reads. The source study handled its data this way. In a later analysis, tens of millions of unique TCR beta chains were counted across the roughly 610 repertoires, and around 10 million of these chains were shared by at least two donors. To remove PCR and sequencing errors, raw reads were error-corrected and collapsed into unique sequences using a nearest-neighbor algorithm that merged closely related sequences. To assign V, D and J gene segments, CDR3 sequences were aligned to IMGT reference sequences. For a sequence to be retained, at least a six-nucleotide match to both a V gene segment and a J gene segment was required. Rearrangements were called productive when the CDR3 lacked stop codons and stayed in frame with V and J; all others were non-productive. CDR3 was defined according to IMGT convention as the region running from the second conserved V-encoded cysteine to the conserved J-encoded phenylalanine. Sequences without an unambiguous match to a single V gene segment were excluded from the earlier analysis of a few hundred of the donors. In an earlier analysis of a few hundred of the donors, a V segment was called functional when productive rearrangements were above 56.7%, and segregating when the standard deviation between donors exceeded 5%. To diagnose cytomegalovirus status from the catalog of TCR beta chain sequences, a statistical classification framework was built. In a later analysis, V and J genes were assigned by comparing TCR nucleotide sequences against IMGT/GENE-DB human TR gene sequences. Using the TCRdist pipeline, a later analysis assigned CDR3 sequences along with most-parsimonious VDJ recombination scenarios. In a later analysis, each TCR beta chain was defined by its CDR3 amino acid sequence together with its V-gene family, and reads lacking a unique V-gene family were excluded. As a way to deal with suspected cross-contamination and a sequencing artifact, a later analysis dropped under 600 nucleotide sequences that were highly shared and had low generation probability. In a later analysis, a clonal expansion index for each public chain was calculated from normalized within-repertoire ranks of inferred template counts. A later analysis computed generation probabilities with a VDJ recombination model fitted to out-of-frame rearrangements, and checked the results against IGoR. A later analysis scored TCR-TCR, TCR-HLA and TCR-CMV co-occurrence with hypergeometric tests, applying a repertoire-size bias correction to TCR pairs. False discovery rates were estimated in a later analysis by permuting HLA or CMV assignments 20 times. A later analysis grouped co-occurring TCRs with DBSCAN, adding TCRdist sequence similarity when clustering within HLA-allele-positive subsets. Repertoires with fewer than 30,000 or more than 120,000 public chains were left out of co-occurrence clustering, as were five repertoires with anomalous nucleotide sharing. The table was pulled from immuneACCESS by TCRdb, which kept in-frame rearrangements only. Such tables lose some clones; where checked, under half of the loss comes from unresolved V genes, and the rest has no known cause. V, J and clone size are those of that table, while D and trimming were read from the DNA. For this sample there are 60,000 to 85,000 clones; about three quarters appear just once. The leading ten clones occupy 12% of the sample.

The cohort consisted of 650 to 850 healthy bone marrow donors. Cohort members were all nominally healthy when sampled, although unrecorded immune exposures were likely present. The donor tested CMV seropositive and was one of the 289 seropositive cohort members. Each donor provided a peripheral blood sample, and peripheral blood mononuclear cells were used for TCR beta sequencing. Genomic DNA extraction from the blood cell samples was performed with the Qiagen DNeasy Blood Extraction Kit. The germline V gene (reference sequence) specifies LNHDA as CDR1 and SQIVND as CDR2. The CDR3 has 15 amino acids, counting the end cysteine and phenylalanine. Solely the CDR3 DNA is kept, with 45 bases framed from the first base. V is clipped by 3 bases and J by 4 bases, and the sequence between their germline boundaries is 15 bases long.

This receptor was taken from a male donor in good health and CMV-seropositive. The chain was built from TRBV19 and TRBJ1-1, and perhaps TRBD1 as D gene, on 5 matching bases. The sample taken for sequencing was PBMCs. CDR3 protein: CASSIPHQGGTEAFF. In nucleotides, the sequence is TGTGCCAGTAGTATTCCCCACCAGGGTGGCACTGAAGCTTTCTTT.